This T cell receptor beta chain was observed in a study of shared clonotypes between healthy human individuals. Study-level findings and limits: Represented diversity (both genetic and exposure-history) was limited by the small number of donors.

The assay ran at deep level. Libraries were prepared by immunoSEQ multiplex PCR; TCRdb keeps only in-frame clonotypes and omits some of them. The table records about 480,000 clones, roughly 85% of them present only once. Points on this clone: The antigen remains undetermined.

This CDR3 has 15 residues. Trimming pared 3 bases from V and 2 bases from J, leaving 14 bases between. CDR1 and CDR2 (germline): LNHDA, SQIVND (reference sequence). This sequence joins TRBV19 and TRBJ2-7; D gene uncertain. Material for sequencing was PBMCs. The TCR originated in a woman in her 40s in good health. Some clones in this sample may be carry-over from other donors' samples. Here the CDR3 DNA reads TGTGCCAGTAGTATCTCGGGCACCAGTCCCTACGAGCAGTACTTC. As protein: CASSISGTSPYEQYF. The complete variable domain, with remaining parts taken from reference TRBV19 and TRBJ2-7, reads DGGITQSPKYLFRKEGQNVTLSCEQNLNHDAMYWYRQDPGQGLRLIYYSQIVNDFQKGDIAEGYSVSREKKESFPLTVTSAQKNPTAFYLCASSISGTSPYEQYFGPGTRLTVT.